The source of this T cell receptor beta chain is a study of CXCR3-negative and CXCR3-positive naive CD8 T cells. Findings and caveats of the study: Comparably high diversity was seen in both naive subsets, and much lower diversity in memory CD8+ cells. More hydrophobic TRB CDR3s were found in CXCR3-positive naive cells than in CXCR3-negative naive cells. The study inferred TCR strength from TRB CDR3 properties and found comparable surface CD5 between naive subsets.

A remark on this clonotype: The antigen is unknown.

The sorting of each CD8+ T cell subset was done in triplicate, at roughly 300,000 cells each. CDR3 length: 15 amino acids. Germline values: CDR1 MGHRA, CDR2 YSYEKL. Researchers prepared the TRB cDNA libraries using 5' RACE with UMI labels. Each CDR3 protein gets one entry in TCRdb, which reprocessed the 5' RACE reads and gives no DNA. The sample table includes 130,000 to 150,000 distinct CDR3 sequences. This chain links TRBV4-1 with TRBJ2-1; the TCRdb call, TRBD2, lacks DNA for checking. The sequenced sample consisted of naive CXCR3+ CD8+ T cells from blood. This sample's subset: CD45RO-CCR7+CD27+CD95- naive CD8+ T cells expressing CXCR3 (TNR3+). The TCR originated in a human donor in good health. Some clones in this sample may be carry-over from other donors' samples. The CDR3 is CASSDSGTQPNEQFF.